Ten or more counts support the clone carrying this T cell receptor beta chain. Its specificity is not known. This specimen belongs to a study of T cell repertoires in cytomegalovirus infection. About the research overall: Through public TCR beta signatures, both CMV infection and matching HLA type were indicated. Study-wide findings and caveats: Totalled public TCR beta family frequency picked out people who carried CMV plus the relevant HLA. The study found HLA-C-restricted CMV-specific TCR beta clonotypes dominating the ex vivo response.

TCRdb fed the reads into MiXCR, producing one record per CDR3 protein. The sample has around 210,000 distinct CDR3 sequences; 6.5% are singletons. With 1 base clipped from V and 5 bases from J, the junction kept 5 bases outside the gene matches. The germline gives CDR1 SGHTA, CDR2 FQGNSA. This CDR3 is 15 amino acids long. Sequencing was performed on PBMCs. The V and J genes are TRBV7-2 and TRBJ2-7, with 10 positions matching TRBD1. The sequence was collected from a human donor in good health (CMV status not recorded). Some clones in this sample may be carry-over from other donors' samples. CDR3 sequence reads: CASSLVGDRGHEQYF. DNA of the CDR3: TGTGCCAGCAGCTTAGTTGGGGACAGGGGCCACGAGCAGTACTTC.